These 10 T cell receptor beta chains share one sample of origin, sequenced in a study of shared clonotypes between healthy human individuals. TCRdb's copy holds only in-frame clones and misses some; the assay was immunoSEQ multiplex PCR. Among roughly 520,000 clones, 95% to 97% were seen once, and the ten largest hold around 0.067%. Sequencing used naive CD4+ T cells sorted from blood. Subset described: CD45RA+ positively selected. The receptors were gathered from a woman in her 30s in good health.

This chain uses TRBV30 with TRBJ1-6; maybe TRBD1 (6 bases). The CDR3 sequence is 15 residues long. V dropped 0 bases and J dropped 7 bases, with 13 bases sitting between them. Germline assignment: CDR1 GTSNPN and CDR2 SVGIG (reference sequence). In nucleotides, the CDR3 is TGTGCCTGGAGTGTACTGGCCAGGGGAAATTCACCCCTCCACTTT. Translation: CAWSVLARGNSPLHF.

The chain is built from TRBV28 and TRBJ2-6, with a weak D call TRBD2 (5 bases). CDR1 MDHEN and CDR2 SYDVKM come from the germline V gene. The CDR3 runs to 21 residues. V dropped 6 bases and J dropped 0 bases, with 27 bases sitting between them. CDR3 in DNA: TGTGCCAGCAGGATCAGTGGTAGAGGTAGACTACTGAGCTCTGGGGCCAACGTCCTGACTTTC. This encodes CASRISGRGRLLSSGANVLTF.

This chain links TRBV19 with TRBJ2-5, with TRBD2 identical over 7 bases. The CDR3 has 15 amino acids. J was trimmed by 5 bases and V by 3 bases; bases with no gene match: 9. Germline V lookup: CDR1 LNHDA, CDR2 SQIVND (reference sequence). The CDR3 here is CASSISSGWRETQYF. The DNA for the CDR3 is TGTGCCAGTAGTATTAGTAGCGGGTGGAGGGAGACCCAGTACTTC.

This chain uses TRBV28 with TRBJ1-5; D unclear. Germline values: CDR1 MDHEN, CDR2 SYDVKM. V was trimmed by 7 bases and J by 0 bases, leaving 10 bases between them. This CDR3 comprises 14 residues. In DNA, the CDR3 is TGTGCCAGCACGCGGATCTATAGCAATCAGCCCCAGCATTTT. Translated, it gives CASTRIYSNQPQHF.

The chain carries TRBV30 and TRBJ1-5; D remains unclear. V was trimmed by 1 base and J by 0 bases, leaving 7 bases between them. This CDR3 comprises 14 residues. The germline V gene has CDR1 GTSNPN and CDR2 SVGIG (reference sequence). This CDR3 reads CAWSGGNSNQPQHF. CDR3 DNA: TGTGCCTGGAGTGGTGGGAATAGCAATCAGCCCCAGCATTTT.

This chain uses TRBV7-9 with TRBJ2-7; tentative D call: TRBD1 (6 bases). This CDR3 region has 13 residues. V gave up 5 bases and J gave up 3 bases, with 11 bases separating them. CDR1 and CDR2 (germline): SEHNR, FQNEAQ (reference sequence). CDR3 DNA sequence: TGTGCCAGCAGCCGGGGACAAAACTACGAGCAGTACTTC. It specifies CASSRGQNYEQYF.

The chain uses TRBV7-9 and TRBJ2-1, with D maybe TRBD1 (6 bases). The V gene lost 2 bases and the J gene lost 0 bases, with 11 bases spanning the gap. Germline CDR1 reads SEHNR; CDR2 reads FQNEAQ (reference sequence). The CDR3 loop spans 16 amino acids. The CDR3 region has the DNA TGTGCCAGCAGCTTACGCGGACAGAGCTCCTACAATGAGCAGTTCTTC. Encoded protein: CASSLRGQSSYNEQFF. Based on the CDR3 plus reference TRBV7-9 and TRBJ2-1, the full variable domain is DTGVSQNPRHKITKRGQNVTFRCDPISEHNRLYWYRQTLGQGPEFLTYFQNEAQLEKSRLLSDRFSAERPKGSFSTLEIQRTEQGDSAMYLCASSLRGQSSYNEQFFGPGTRLTVL.

The V gene is TRBV6-5, the J gene TRBJ1-1, with D possibly being TRBD1 (6 bases). Trimming stripped 7 bases from V and 1 base from J, with 10 bases between. The CDR3 has 13 residues. The germline gives CDR1 MNHEY, CDR2 SVGAGI. DNA for the CDR3: TGTGCCAGCAAACGGACAGCGAACACTGAAGCTTTCTTT. This sequence encodes CASKRTANTEAFF.

This clone appeared once. Different DNA sequences within this sample yield the same CDR3. The chain recombines TRBV28 with TRBJ1-2; D uncertain. The CDR3 is made up of 11 amino acids. The V end was cut by 4 bases, the J end by 4 bases, with 4 bases between. Germline CDR1 reads MDHEN; CDR2 reads SYDVKM. This CDR3 reads CASSSSYGYTF. In nucleotides, the CDR3 is TGTGCCAGCAGTTCTTCCTATGGCTACACCTTC.

The rearrangement links TRBV19 to TRBJ2-7, with TRBD1 identical over 7 bases. Unmatched junction bases numbered 2, after V lost 0 bases and J lost 6 bases. The CDR3 extends over 13 amino acids. CDR1 is LNHDA, CDR2 SQIVND, per germline (reference sequence). CDR3 coding DNA: TGTGCCAGTAGTATAGACAGGGGGAGCGAGCAGTACTTC. Protein: CASSIDRGSEQYF.